The clone carrying this T cell receptor (beta chain) was found a few times. The same CDR3 can be traced to other DNA sequences in this sample. This sample was taken from a study of cytomegalovirus exposure and HLA in healthy donors. TCRdb keeps only in-frame clones here, not all; method: immunoSEQ multiplex PCR. Found here are 120,000 or so clones, 70% to 90% of them singletons; the top ten hold about 4.1%. The CDR3 contains 11 residues. CDR1 and CDR2 from the germline V gene are SGHRS and YFSETQ. V was shortened by 2 bases and J by 5 bases, with 4 bases between the two germline ends. This sequence was found in a man in his late teens or twenties in good health and CMV-seropositive. The sample taken for sequencing was PBMCs. The chain combines TRBV5-1 with TRBJ2-5; D unclear. CDR3 sequence: CASSLEETQYF. The CDR3 DNA is TGCGCCAGCAGCTTAGAGGAGACCCAGTACTTC.